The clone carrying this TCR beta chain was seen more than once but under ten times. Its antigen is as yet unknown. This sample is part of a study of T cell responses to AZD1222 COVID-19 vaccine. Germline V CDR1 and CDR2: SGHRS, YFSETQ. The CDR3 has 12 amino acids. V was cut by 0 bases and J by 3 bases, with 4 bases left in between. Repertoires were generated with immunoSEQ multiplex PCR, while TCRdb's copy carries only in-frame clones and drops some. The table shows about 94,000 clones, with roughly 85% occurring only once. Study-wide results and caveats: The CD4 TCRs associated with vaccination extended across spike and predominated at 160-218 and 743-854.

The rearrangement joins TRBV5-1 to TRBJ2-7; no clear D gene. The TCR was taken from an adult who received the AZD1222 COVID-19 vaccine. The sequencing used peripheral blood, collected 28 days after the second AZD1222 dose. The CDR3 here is CASSLASYEQYF. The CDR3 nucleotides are TGCGCCAGCAGCTTGGCCAGCTACGAGCAGTACTTC. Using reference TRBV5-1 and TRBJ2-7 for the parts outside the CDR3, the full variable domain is KAGVTQTPRYLIKTRGQQVTLSCSPISGHRSVSWYQQTPGQGLQFLFEYFSETQRNKGNFPGRFSGRQFSNSRSEMNVSTLELGDSALYLCASSLASYEQYFGPGTRLTVT.